The rows below give T cell receptor beta chains drawn from one sample of a study of cytomegalovirus exposure and HLA in healthy donors. Data came from immunoSEQ multiplex PCR; TCRdb stores just in-frame clones and leaves some out. This table holds under 95,000 clones. Source material: PBMCs. The receptor source for this set is a female donor in good health and CMV-seropositive. Each CDR3 is given with its conserved first and last residue. The D gene is left open where the match is weak. Clone sizes are given selectively: once, few, many, or a class where the clone is expanded.

V,J,D,size,CDR3,DNA
TRBV5-1,TRBJ2-3,.,.,CASSPPGDTQYF,TGCGCCAGCAGCCCCCCGGGAGATACGCAGTATTTT
TRBV7-2,TRBJ2-3,.,.,CASSLVGGTDTQYF,TGTGCCAGCAGCTTAGTTGGCGGGACAGATACGCAGTATTTT
TRBV6-5,TRBJ2-7,TRBD1,.,CASSGQGAHEQYF,TGTGCCAGCAGTGGCCAGGGGGCCCACGAGCAGTACTTC
TRBV29-1,TRBJ2-1,.,.,CSVVRGSSYNEQFF,TGCAGCGTTGTAAGGGGGAGCTCCTACAATGAGCAGTTCTTC
TRBV29-1,TRBJ2-1,TRBD2,.,CSVGGTSYNEQFF,TGCAGCGTTGGGGGGACTAGCTACAATGAGCAGTTCTTC
TRBV5-4,TRBJ2-4,.,.,CASQIGEGNIQYF,TGTGCCAGCCAAATCGGGGAAGGAAACATTCAGTACTTC
TRBV5-4,TRBJ1-2,.,.,CASSLWGGDYGYTF,TGTGCCAGCAGCTTGTGGGGGGGCGACTATGGCTACACCTTC
TRBV10-3,TRBJ1-4,TRBD1,.,CASSESTGTVQEKLFF,TGTGCCAGCAGTGAAAGTACCGGGACAGTTCAGGAAAAACTGTTTTTT
TRBV5-1,TRBJ2-7,TRBD1,.,CASTMAGRGMDEQYF,TGCGCCAGCACCATGGCGGGCAGGGGGATGGACGAGCAGTACTTC
TRBV11-2,TRBJ1-6,TRBD1,.,CASSYLGGPGGSPLHF,TGTGCCAGCAGCTACTTAGGGGGCCCCGGGGGTTCACCCCTCCACTTT
TRBV7-9,TRBJ2-1,.,.,CASSLVVADGQEQFF,TGTGCCAGCAGCTTAGTGGTAGCGGACGGGCAGGAGCAGTTCTTC
TRBV5-4,TRBJ2-7,TRBD2,.,CASSRTSGSTTEEQYF,TGTGCCAGCAGCCGGACTAGCGGATCAACTACTGAAGAGCAGTACTTC
TRBV18,TRBJ2-1,.,.,CASSRDMSEQFF,TGTGCCAGCTCACGGGACATGAGTGAGCAGTTCTTC
TRBV7-6,TRBJ2-3,TRBD2,.,CASSTLAGGTDTQYF,TGTGCCAGCAGCACTCTAGCGGGGGGCACAGATACGCAGTATTTT
TRBV19,TRBJ2-3,TRBD2,.,CASSVTSGGSTDTQYF,TGTGCCAGTAGCGTTACTAGCGGGGGGAGCACAGATACGCAGTATTTT
TRBV9,TRBJ1-1,TRBD1,.,CASSWGQGASEAFF,TGTGCCAGCAGCTGGGGACAGGGGGCGAGTGAAGCTTTCTTT
TRBV6-5,TRBJ2-7,TRBD2,.,CASSPGGARYEQYF,TGTGCCAGCAGCCCCGGGGGGGCCCGTTACGAGCAGTACTTC
TRBV5-1,TRBJ1-5,.,.,CASSLGPYQPQHF,TGCGCCAGCAGCTTGGGGCCTTATCAGCCCCAGCATTTT
TRBV18,TRBJ2-7,TRBD2,.,CASLGTSGSAYEQYF,TGTGCCAGCTTAGGGACTAGCGGGAGCGCCTACGAGCAGTACTTC
TRBV29-1,TRBJ1-2,.,.,CSATIGGRNYGYTF,TGCAGCGCGACAATCGGGGGGCGAAACTATGGCTACACCTTC
TRBV5-1,TRBJ1-1,.,.,CVSSGGTGLDTEAFF,TGCGTCAGCAGCGGGGGCACCGGGTTGGACACTGAAGCTTTCTTT
TRBV6-6,TRBJ1-1,.,.,CASSLPHRSGEAFF,TGTGCCAGCAGCCTCCCCCACAGAAGTGGTGAAGCTTTCTTT
TRBV28,TRBJ2-2,TRBD2,.,CASRSGDHTGELFF,TGTGCCAGCAGGAGCGGGGATCACACCGGGGAGCTGTTTTTT
TRBV27,TRBJ2-7,.,.,CASSLYGKQYF,TGTGCCAGCAGTTTATACGGGAAGCAGTACTTC
TRBV28,TRBJ2-7,.,.,CASRTVSYEQYF,TGTGCCAGCAGAACAGTCTCCTACGAGCAGTACTTC
TRBV7-9,TRBJ2-2,.,.,CASSLDRTGPNTGELFF,TGTGCCAGCAGCTTAGACAGAACAGGGCCGAACACCGGGGAGTTGTTTTTT
TRBV9,TRBJ1-1,.,.,CASSVVGGGNTEAFF,TGTGCCAGCAGCGTAGTAGGGGGGGGAAACACTGAAGCTTTCTTT
TRBV9,TRBJ2-2,.,.,CASSSYTGELFF,TGTGCCAGCAGCTCCTACACCGGGGAGCTGTTTTTT
TRBV11-2,TRBJ1-2,.,.,CASSLIQGRGYTF,TGTGCCAGCAGCTTAATTCAGGGCAGGGGCTACACCTTC
TRBV5-1,TRBJ1-6,.,.,CASSLGAATSSPLHF,TGCGCCAGCAGCTTGGGGGCAGCAACGAGCTCACCCCTCCACTTT
TRBV28,TRBJ1-1,.,.,CASSLLAPTFEAFF,TGTGCCAGCAGTTTACTAGCCCCGACTTTTGAAGCTTTCTTT
TRBV6-5,TRBJ2-7,.,.,CASTFTTGIQYF,TGTGCCAGCACCTTTACTACAGGAATACAGTACTTC
TRBV4-1,TRBJ1-5,.,.,CASSPSLLRGRNQPQHF,TGCGCCAGCAGCCCGAGCCTGCTGCGGGGTCGCAATCAGCCCCAGCATTTT
TRBV6-6,TRBJ1-2,TRBD1,.,CASRPQGQSNYGYTF,TGTGCCAGCAGGCCCCAGGGACAGAGTAACTATGGCTACACCTTC
TRBV11-3,TRBJ2-3,TRBD2,.,CASSLTSGTDTQYF,TGTGCCAGCAGCTTGACTAGCGGCACAGATACGCAGTATTTT
TRBV29-1,TRBJ2-3,TRBD2,.,CSVGNSGSGADTQYF,TGCAGCGTGGGGAACAGCGGGAGTGGGGCAGATACGCAGTATTTT
TRBV10-3,TRBJ2-7,TRBD2,.,CAIRGGSEQYF,TGTGCCATCAGGGGGGGGTCCGAGCAGTACTTC
TRBV19,TRBJ1-1,TRBD1,.,CASSDRGIEAFF,TGTGCCAGTAGCGACAGGGGTATTGAAGCTTTCTTT
TRBV6-6,TRBJ2-2,.,.,CASSSYHQVVGELFF,TGTGCCTCCAGCAGTTACCACCAGGTGGTCGGGGAGCTGTTTTTT
TRBV15,TRBJ2-7,TRBD1,.,CATSRDLVRDRGWEQYF,TGTGCCACCAGCAGAGATCTGGTCCGGGACAGGGGTTGGGAGCAGTACTTC
TRBV5-6,TRBJ1-5,TRBD1,.,CASSYTGTGEGNQPQHF,TGTGCCAGCAGCTATACCGGGACAGGGGAGGGCAATCAGCCCCAGCATTTT
TRBV29-1,TRBJ1-2,.,.,CSVDGRGRNGYTF,TGCAGCGTTGACGGGCGGGGGCGGAATGGCTACACCTTC
TRBV29-1,TRBJ1-1,.,.,CSDWDGGVTEAFF,TGCAGCGATTGGGACGGAGGGGTCACTGAAGCTTTCTTT
TRBV10-3,TRBJ1-5,.,.,CAISAHGGDSNQPQHF,TGTGCCATCAGTGCGCACGGGGGAGATAGCAATCAGCCCCAGCATTTT
TRBV19,TRBJ2-1,.,medium-sized,CASEGGEQFF,TGTGCCAGTGAGGGTGGTGAGCAGTTCTTC
TRBV28,TRBJ1-1,TRBD1,.,CASSLQGTGGREAFF,TGTGCCAGCAGTTTACAAGGGACAGGGGGTAGGGAAGCTTTCTTT
TRBV11-3,TRBJ1-6,TRBD1,.,CASSLGTGGSPLHF,TGTGCCAGCAGCTTAGGGACAGGGGGTTCACCCCTCCACTTT
TRBV5-6,TRBJ1-4,TRBD1,.,CASSSGGTGRATNEKLFF,TGTGCCAGCAGCTCTGGGGGGACAGGAAGAGCAACTAATGAAAAACTGTTTTTT
TRBV5-4,TRBJ2-3,.,.,CASSGDTDTQYF,TGTGCCAGCAGCGGAGACACAGATACGCAGTATTTT
TRBV6-5,TRBJ2-5,TRBD2,.,CASSSPGLAGQETQYF,TGTGCCAGCAGTTCCCCAGGACTAGCGGGCCAAGAGACCCAGTACTTC
TRBV27,TRBJ1-2,TRBD1,.,CASSSRQGRNYGYTF,TGTGCCAGCAGTTCGAGACAGGGGCGTAACTATGGCTACACCTTC
TRBV7-7,TRBJ2-3,TRBD2,.,CASSQGTSGIGSTDTQYF,TGTGCTAGCAGCCAAGGGACTAGCGGGATTGGTAGCACAGATACGCAGTATTTT
TRBV28,TRBJ1-5,.,.,CASSSGQNNQPQHF,TGTGCCAGCAGTTCCGGACAGAACAATCAGCCCCAGCATTTT
TRBV6-1,TRBJ2-7,TRBD1,.,CASSQRDRDPYEQYF,TGTGCCAGCAGTCAAAGGGACAGGGATCCCTACGAGCAGTACTTC
TRBV28,TRBJ1-2,.,.,CASSSGANYGYTF,TGTGCCAGCAGTTCCGGGGCTAACTATGGCTACACCTTC
TRBV29-1,TRBJ2-1,TRBD2,.,CSVASSGSYNEQFF,TGCAGCGTTGCCTCTAGCGGCTCCTACAATGAGCAGTTCTTC
TRBV28,TRBJ1-4,TRBD1,.,CASSPNQGVEEKLFF,TGTGCCAGCAGCCCTAACCAGGGGGTGGAAGAAAAACTGTTTTTT
TRBV19,TRBJ1-5,.,.,CASIRSNTGINQPQHF,TGTGCCAGTATTCGGTCTAATACAGGGATCAATCAGCCCCAGCATTTT
TRBV29-1,TRBJ1-5,.,.,CSVGFGGQPQHF,TGCAGCGTTGGGTTTGGCGGCCAGCCCCAGCATTTT